This T cell receptor beta chain is drawn from a study of persistence of HIV-infected CD4 T cells. The study's findings and limits: Compared with CD3/CD28-stimulated cells, CMV- and Gag-responding cells showed lower TCRbeta richness.

Trimming pared 0 bases from V and 2 bases from J, leaving 9 bases between. CDR1 and CDR2 (germline): MGHRA, YSYEKL. The CDR3 loop spans 15 amino acids. Nonspecific anti-CD3/anti-CD28 bead stimulation represents the broad CD4+ T cell repertoire. Responding CD4+ T cells were sorted by upregulation of both CD40 ligand and CD69. Inclusion required CMV-positive serology and CD4+ counts above 400 cells/uL. This was the immunoSEQ version 4 assay in survey mode. Profiling relied on immunoSEQ multiplex PCR, and the TCRdb table lists in-frame clones only, not all of them. The data hold 35,000 to 55,000 clones, with roughly nine tenths observed a single time. With respect to this clone: As yet, its antigen is unknown.

The TCR originated in an adult man with HIV who was CMV-seropositive. The genes are TRBV4-1 and TRBJ2-3; unclear D gene. Sequencing used CD4+ T cells sorted from PBMCs after roughly 17-hour stimulation, obtained from a patient who received antiretroviral therapy. CDR3 loop: CASSQEEAYTDTQYF. CDR3 in DNA: TGCGCCAGCAGCCAAGAGGAAGCCTACACAGATACGCAGTATTTT.